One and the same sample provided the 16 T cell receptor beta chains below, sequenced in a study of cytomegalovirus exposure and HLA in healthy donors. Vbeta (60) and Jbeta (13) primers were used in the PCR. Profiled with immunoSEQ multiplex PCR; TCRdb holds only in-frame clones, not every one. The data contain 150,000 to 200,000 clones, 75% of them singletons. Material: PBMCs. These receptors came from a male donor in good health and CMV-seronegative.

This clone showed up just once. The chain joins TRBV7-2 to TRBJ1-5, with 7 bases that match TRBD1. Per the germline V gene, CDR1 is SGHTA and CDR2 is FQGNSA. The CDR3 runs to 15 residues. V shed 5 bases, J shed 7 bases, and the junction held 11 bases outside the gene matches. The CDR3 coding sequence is TGTGCCAGCAGCCTCGGGACAGTTGGAGCCCAGCCCCAGCATTTT. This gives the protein CASSLGTVGAQPQHF.

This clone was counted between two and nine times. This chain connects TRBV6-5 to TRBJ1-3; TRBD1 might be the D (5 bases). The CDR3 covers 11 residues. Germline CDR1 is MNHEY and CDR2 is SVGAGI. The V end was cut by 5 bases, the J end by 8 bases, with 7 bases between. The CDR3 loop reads CASSQGHTIYF. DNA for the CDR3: TGTGCCAGCAGTCAGGGCCACACCATATATTTT.

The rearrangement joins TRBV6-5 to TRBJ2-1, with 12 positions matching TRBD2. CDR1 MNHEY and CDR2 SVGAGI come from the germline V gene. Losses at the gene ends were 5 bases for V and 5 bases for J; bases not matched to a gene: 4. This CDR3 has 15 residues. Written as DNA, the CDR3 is TGTGCCAGCAGTCGTCGGACTAGCGGGAACAATGAGCAGTTCTTC. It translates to CASSRRTSGNNEQFF.

CDR3 region: CATQAQTSTDTQYF. The CDR3 region has the DNA TGTGCGACACAGGCTCAGACGAGCACAGATACGCAGTATTTT. The chain combines TRBV30 with TRBJ2-3, with D possibly being TRBD1 (5 bases). The germline V gene encodes CDR1 GTSNPN and CDR2 SVGIG (reference sequence). The CDR3 is 14 amino acids.

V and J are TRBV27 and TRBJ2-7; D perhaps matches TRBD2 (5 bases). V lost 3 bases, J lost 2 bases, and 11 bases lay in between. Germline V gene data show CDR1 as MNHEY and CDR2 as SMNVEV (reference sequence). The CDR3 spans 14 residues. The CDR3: CASSFSGTTYEQYF. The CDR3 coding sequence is TGTGCCAGCAGTTTTTCGGGAACCACCTACGAGCAGTACTTC.

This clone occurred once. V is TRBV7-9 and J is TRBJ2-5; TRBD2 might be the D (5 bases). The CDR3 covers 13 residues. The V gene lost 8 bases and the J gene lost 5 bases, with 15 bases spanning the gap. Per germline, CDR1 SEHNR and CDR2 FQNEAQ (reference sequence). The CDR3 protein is CASLLWGDETQYF. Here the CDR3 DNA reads TGTGCCAGCCTCCTCTGGGGAGACGAGACCCAGTACTTC. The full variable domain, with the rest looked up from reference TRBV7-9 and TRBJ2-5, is DTGVSQNPRHKITKRGQNVTFRCDPISEHNRLYWYRQTLGQGPEFLTYFQNEAQLEKSRLLSDRFSAERPKGSFSTLEIQRTEQGDSAMYLCASLLWGDETQYFGPGTRLLVL.

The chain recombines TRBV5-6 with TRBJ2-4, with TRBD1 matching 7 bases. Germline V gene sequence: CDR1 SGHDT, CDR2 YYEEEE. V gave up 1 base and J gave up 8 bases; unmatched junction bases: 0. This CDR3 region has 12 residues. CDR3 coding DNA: TGTGCCAGCAGCTTGCAGGGGGACATTCAGTACTTC. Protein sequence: CASSLQGDIQYF.

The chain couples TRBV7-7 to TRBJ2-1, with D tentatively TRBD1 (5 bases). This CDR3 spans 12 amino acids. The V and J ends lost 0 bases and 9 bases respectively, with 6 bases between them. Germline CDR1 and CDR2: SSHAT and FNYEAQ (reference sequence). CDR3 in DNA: TGTGCCAGCAGCTTAGCGCAGGGTGAGCAGTTCTTC. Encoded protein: CASSLAQGEQFF.

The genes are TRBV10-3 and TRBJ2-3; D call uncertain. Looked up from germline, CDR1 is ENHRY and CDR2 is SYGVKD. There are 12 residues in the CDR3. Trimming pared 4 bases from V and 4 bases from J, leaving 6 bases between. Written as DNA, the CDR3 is TGTGCCATCAGTGGAGTGTCAGATACGCAGTATTTT. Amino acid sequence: CAISGVSDTQYF.

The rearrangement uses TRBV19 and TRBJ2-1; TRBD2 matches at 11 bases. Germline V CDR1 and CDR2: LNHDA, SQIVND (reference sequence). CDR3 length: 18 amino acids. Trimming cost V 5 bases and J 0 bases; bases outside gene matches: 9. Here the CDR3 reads CASSRTSGPLSSYNEQFF. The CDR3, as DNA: TGTGCCAGTAGTCGGACTAGCGGGCCTCTGAGCTCCTACAATGAGCAGTTCTTC.

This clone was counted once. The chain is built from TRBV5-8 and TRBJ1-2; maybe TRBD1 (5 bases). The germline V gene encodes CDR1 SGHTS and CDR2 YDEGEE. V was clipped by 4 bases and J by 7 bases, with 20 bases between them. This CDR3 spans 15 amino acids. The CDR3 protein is CASSRKIQGTGGYTF. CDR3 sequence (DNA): TGTGCCAGCAGCCGGAAAATCCAGGGTACGGGTGGCTACACCTTC. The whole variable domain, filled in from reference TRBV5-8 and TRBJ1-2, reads EAGVTQSPTHLIKTRGQQATLRCSPISGHTSVYWYQQALGLGLQFLLWYDEGEERNRGNFPPRFSGRQFPNYSSELNVNALELEDSALYLCASSRKIQGTGGYTFGSGTRLTVV.

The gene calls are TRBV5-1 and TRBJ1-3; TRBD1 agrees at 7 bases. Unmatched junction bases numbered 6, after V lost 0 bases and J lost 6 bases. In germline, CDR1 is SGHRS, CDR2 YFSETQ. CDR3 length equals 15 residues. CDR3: CASSLGGTVQNTIYF. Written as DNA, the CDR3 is TGCGCCAGCAGCTTGGGGGGGACAGTCCAAAACACCATATATTTT.

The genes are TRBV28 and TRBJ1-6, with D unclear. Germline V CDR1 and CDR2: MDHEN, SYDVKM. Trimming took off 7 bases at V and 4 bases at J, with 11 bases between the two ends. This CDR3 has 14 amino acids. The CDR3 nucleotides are TGTGCCAGCATTGCAGCAGGATATAATTCACCCCTCCACTTT. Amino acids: CASIAAGYNSPLHF.

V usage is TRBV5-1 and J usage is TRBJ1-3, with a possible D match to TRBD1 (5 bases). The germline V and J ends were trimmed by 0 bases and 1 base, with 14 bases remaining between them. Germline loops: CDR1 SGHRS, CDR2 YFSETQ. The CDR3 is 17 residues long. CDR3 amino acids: CASSLATGRLSGNTIYF. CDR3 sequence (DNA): TGCGCCAGCAGCTTGGCTACAGGCAGGTTGTCTGGAAACACCATATATTTT.

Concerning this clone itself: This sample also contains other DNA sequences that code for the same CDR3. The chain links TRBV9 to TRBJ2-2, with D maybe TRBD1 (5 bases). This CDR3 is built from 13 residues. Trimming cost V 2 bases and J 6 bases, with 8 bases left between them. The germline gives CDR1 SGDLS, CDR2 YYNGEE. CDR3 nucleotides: TGTGCCAGCAGCGTGTTAGGGGCCGGGGAGCTGTTTTTT. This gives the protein CASSVLGAGELFF.

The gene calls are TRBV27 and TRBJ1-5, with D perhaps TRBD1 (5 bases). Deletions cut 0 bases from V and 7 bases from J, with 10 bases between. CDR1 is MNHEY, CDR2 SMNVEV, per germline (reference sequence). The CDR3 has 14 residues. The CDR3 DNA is TGTGCCAGCAGTTTATCGACGGGGGTACAGCCCCAGCATTTT. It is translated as CASSLSTGVQPQHF.